These 26 T cell receptor beta chains came from one sample sequenced in a study of shared clonotypes between healthy human individuals. Libraries were prepared by immunoSEQ multiplex PCR; TCRdb keeps only in-frame clonotypes and omits some of them. The sample has 1.4 million or so clones; roughly 98.5% are singletons. The sample taken for sequencing was naive CD4+ T cells sorted from blood. Stated subset: CD45RA+ positively selected. These receptor sequences come from a man in his thirties or forties in good health.

The rearrangement uses TRBV7-9 and TRBJ1-1; D remains unclear. Germline CDR1 SEHNR, CDR2 FQNEAQ (reference sequence). CDR3 length: 9 amino acids. The CDR3 spells CAGRAEAFF. The DNA for the CDR3 is TGTGCTGGGCGGGCTGAAGCTTTCTTT. Using reference TRBV7-9 and TRBJ1-1 for the parts outside the CDR3, the full variable domain is DTGVSQNPRHKITKRGQNVTFRCDPISEHNRLYWYRQTLGQGPEFLTYFQNEAQLEKSRLLSDRFSAERPKGSFSTLEIQRTEQGDSAMYLCAGRAEAFFGQGTRLTVV.

The J gene is TRBJ2-2, the V gene TRBV4-1; a possible D gene is TRBD1 (5 bases). The germline CDR1 and CDR2 sequences are MGHRA and YSYEKL. Deletions cut 3 bases from V and 13 bases from J, with 21 bases between. The CDR3 runs to 15 residues. This chain's CDR3 is CASSHQDLRTQGLFF. The DNA for the CDR3 is TGCGCCAGCAGCCATCAAGATTTGCGGACCCAGGGGCTGTTTTTT.

The CDR3, as DNA: TGTGCCAGTAGTATGGGGACTAGCGGAGGAGAGCAGTACTTC. It encodes CASSMGTSGGEQYF. V gene TRBV19 combines with J gene TRBJ2-7; 11 nucleotides match TRBD2. V trimming: 3 bases; J trimming: 7 bases; junction bases outside the gene matches: 5. Germline CDR1 is LNHDA and CDR2 is SQIVND (reference sequence). The CDR3 is made up of 14 amino acids. Full variable domain (rest looked up from reference TRBV19 and TRBJ2-7): DGGITQSPKYLFRKEGQNVTLSCEQNLNHDAMYWYRQDPGQGLRLIYYSQIVNDFQKGDIAEGYSVSREKKESFPLTVTSAQKNPTAFYLCASSMGTSGGEQYFGPGTRLTVT.

The chain recombines TRBV20-1 with TRBJ2-3; unclear D gene. CDR3 length: 10 amino acids. With 6 bases removed from V and 4 bases from J, the gap between germline ends came to 5 bases. The germline V gene encodes CDR1 DFQATT and CDR2 SNEGSKA (reference sequence). CDR3 in DNA: TGCAGTGCCTTACCAGATACGCAGTATTTT. Its translation: CSALPDTQYF.

The chain recombines TRBV7-3 with TRBJ2-7; D perhaps matches TRBD1 (6 bases). CDR3 size: 15 residues. Germline CDR1 SGHTA, CDR2 FQGTGA. The germline V and J ends were trimmed by 6 bases and 3 bases, with 18 bases remaining between them. The CDR3 DNA follows: TGTGCCAGCAGATCTGGGACATACCCTTACTACGAGCAGTACTTC. Translating gives CASRSGTYPYYEQYF.

The chain employs TRBV2 and TRBJ2-3; 7 nucleotides line up with TRBD1. V dropped 6 bases and J dropped 1; count of bases not matched to a gene: 4. The CDR3 extends over 14 amino acids. CDR1 and CDR2 from the germline V gene are SNHLY and FYNNEI. The CDR3 DNA sequence: TGTGCCAGCAGACGCGACAGGGGCACAGATACGCAGTATTTT. Translated, it gives CASRRDRGTDTQYF.

J is TRBJ1-2 and V is TRBV10-3; no definite D call. V was pared by 8 bases and J by 0 bases, with 13 bases between. In germline, CDR1 is ENHRY, CDR2 SYGVKD. This CDR3 is 14 amino acids long. CDR3 coding DNA: TGTGCCATCTTTGACACTGAACCTAACTATGGCTACACCTTC. Translated, it gives CAIFDTEPNYGYTF.

This clone was recorded once. V is TRBV13 and J is TRBJ2-1; 15 nucleotides agree with TRBD2. The CDR3 runs to 16 residues. The germline V gene encodes CDR1 PRHDT and CDR2 FYEKMQ (reference sequence). V gave up 5 bases and J gave up 7 bases; unmatched junction bases: 6. CDR3 loop: CASSPSGTSGRNEQFF. Written as DNA, the CDR3 is TGTGCCAGCAGCCCCTCCGGGACTAGCGGGAGGAATGAGCAGTTCTTC.

The chain has TRBV19 and TRBJ1-5; 10 nucleotides align to TRBD1. The CDR3 consists of 18 residues. V was clipped by 6 bases and J by 6 bases; unmatched bases: 17. Germline loops: CDR1 LNHDA, CDR2 SQIVND (reference sequence). CDR3 nucleotide sequence: TGTGCCAGTAGCACCCGGCCGGGACAGGGGTCTAACAGTCAGCCCCAGCATTTT. It encodes CASSTRPGQGSNSQPQHF.

With regard to this clone: This sample includes further DNA sequences coding for the same CDR3. The chain combines TRBV2 with TRBJ2-3, with D possibly matching TRBD2 (6 bases). The CDR3 consists of 13 residues. The V end lost 4 bases, the J end lost 1 base, and 6 bases lay between the germline ends. From germline, CDR1 is SNHLY and CDR2 FYNNEI. CDR3 loop: CASSGEGTDTQYF. The DNA for the CDR3 is TGTGCCAGCAGTGGGGAGGGCACAGATACGCAGTATTTT.

This clone was seen only once. The chain carries TRBV2 and TRBJ2-5; possibly TRBD2 for D (6 bases). Trimming shortened V by 6 bases and J by 7 bases, and 21 bases separated the two germline ends. The CDR3 contains 15 residues. Germline assignment: CDR1 SNHLY and CDR2 FYNNEI. The CDR3 loop reads CASRTMGGAIWTQYF. DNA of the CDR3: TGTGCCAGCAGGACAATGGGGGGTGCAATCTGGACCCAGTACTTC.

This chain uses TRBV5-1 with TRBJ1-2; D remains unclear. This CDR3 region has 18 residues. Germline-derived CDR1 and CDR2 are SGHRS and YFSETQ. Trimming took 4 bases from V and 7 from J, leaving 29 bases between them. The CDR3 loop is CASSPFSGAGDYFGGYTF. The CDR3 DNA is TGCGCCAGCAGCCCTTTCAGCGGAGCCGGGGATTACTTTGGTGGCTACACCTTC.

This rearrangement joins TRBV27 to TRBJ2-7; 8 bases map to TRBD1. J gave up 0 bases and V 5 bases, and 9 bases lay outside the gene matches. The CDR3 has 16 residues. CDR1 and CDR2 from the germline V gene are MNHEY and SMNVEV (reference sequence). CDR3 amino acids: CASSVPLTGGSYEQYF. The DNA for the CDR3 is TGTGCCAGCAGTGTCCCCCTTACAGGGGGCTCCTACGAGCAGTACTTC.

The genes are TRBV5-4 and TRBJ1-1; TRBD1 matches at 8 bases. Germline values: CDR1 SGHNT, CDR2 YYREEE (reference sequence). Germline trimming cut 0 bases from V and 2 bases from J; bases unmatched to any gene: 6. This CDR3 has 16 amino acids. In DNA, the CDR3 is TGTGCCAGCAGCTTGGCCTCCGGGACAGGAAACACTGAAGCTTTCTTT. It translates to CASSLASGTGNTEAFF.

V gene TRBV5-6 combines with J gene TRBJ1-5; no reliable D call. Per germline, CDR1 SGHDT and CDR2 YYEEEE. Trimming pared 0 bases from V and 2 bases from J, leaving 9 bases between. The length of the CDR3 is 15 residues. The CDR3 region has the DNA TGTGCCAGCAGCTTGGGCAGGAGGGGCAATCAGCCCCAGCATTTT. The encoded protein is CASSLGRRGNQPQHF.

The chain carries TRBV5-5 and TRBJ2-7; 9 bases agree with TRBD1. Per germline, CDR1 SGHKS and CDR2 YYEKEE (reference sequence). This CDR3 is 15 amino acids long. Unmatched junction bases numbered 5, after V lost 2 bases and J lost 2 bases. The CDR3 DNA is TGTGCCAGCAGCTTCATGACAGGGGGGACCTACGAGCAGTACTTC. It yields the protein CASSFMTGGTYEQYF.

The V and J genes are TRBV28 and TRBJ1-3; tentative D call: TRBD1 (5 bases). From germline, CDR1 is MDHEN and CDR2 SYDVKM. The germline V and J ends were trimmed by 3 bases and 0 bases, with 9 bases remaining between them. This CDR3 region has 15 residues. The CDR3 here is CASSLGPSSGNTIYF. CDR3 DNA: TGTGCCAGCAGTTTGGGGCCCAGCTCTGGAAACACCATATATTTT. Looking up the rest from reference TRBV28 and TRBJ1-3 gives the full variable domain: DVKVTQSSRYLVKRTGEKVFLECVQDMDHENMFWYRQDPGLGLRLIYFSYDVKMKEKGDIPEGYSVSREKKERFSLILESASTNQTSMYLCASSLGPSSGNTIYFGEGSWLTVV.

A remark on this clone: Other DNA sequences in the same sample also yield this CDR3. This rearrangement joins TRBV29-1 to TRBJ1-4; no firm D call. This CDR3 is 13 amino acids long. V dropped 6 bases and J dropped 4 bases, with 12 bases sitting between them. The V gene's germline CDR1 is SQVTM and CDR2 ANQGSEA. Here the CDR3 reads CSVETGSNEKLFF. CDR3 coding DNA: TGCAGCGTCGAGACGGGGAGTAATGAAAAACTGTTTTTT.

This clone came up once. The chain uses TRBV28 and TRBJ1-2; 7 nucleotides match TRBD1. CDR1 is MDHEN and CDR2 is SYDVKM in the germline V gene. The CDR3 has 13 residues. Trimming removed 2 bases from V and 4 bases from J; junction bases left unmatched: 1. CDR3 region: CASSLRDSYGYTF. Written as DNA, the CDR3 is TGTGCCAGCAGTTTACGGGACAGCTATGGCTACACCTTC.

The chain couples TRBV7-2 to TRBJ2-7; 15 nucleotides agree with TRBD2. The CDR3 has 15 residues. V was clipped by 5 bases and J by 6 bases; unmatched bases: 5. Germline CDR1 and CDR2: SGHTA and FQGNSA. DNA for the CDR3: TGTGCCAGCAGCGCAGGACTAGCGGGAGGGGGCGAGCAGTACTTC. Its translation is CASSAGLAGGGEQYF.

CDR3 sequence reads: CASSFLRLAGGQETQYF. The CDR3 DNA is TGTGCCAGCAGCTTCCTCCGACTAGCGGGAGGGCAAGAGACCCAGTACTTC. The V call is TRBV7-9, the J call TRBJ2-5; 14 bases match TRBD2. CDR1 is SEHNR and CDR2 is FQNEAQ in the germline V gene (reference sequence). Trimming took 3 bases from V and 2 from J; bases not matched to a gene: 5. This CDR3 spans 17 amino acids.

The chain links TRBV28 to TRBJ1-5; tentatively, D is TRBD1 (6 bases). Trimming took off 10 bases at V and 1 base at J, with 14 bases between the two ends. This CDR3 contains 14 residues. Germline values: CDR1 MDHEN, CDR2 SYDVKM. The CDR3 loop reads CAIVQGKSNQPQHF. In nucleotides, the CDR3 is TGTGCCATCGTCCAGGGGAAGAGCAATCAGCCCCAGCATTTT.

The chain couples TRBV6-5 to TRBJ2-1; the D gene is possibly TRBD2 (6 bases). The germline V gene has CDR1 MNHEY and CDR2 SVGAGI. Trimming removed 6 bases from V and 2 bases from J, with 11 bases in between. This CDR3 comprises 14 residues. The CDR3: CASSPGVTYNEQFF. DNA of the CDR3: TGTGCCAGCAGCCCGGGGGTCACCTACAATGAGCAGTTCTTC.

The V and J genes are TRBV6-5 and TRBJ1-4; 10 bases line up with TRBD1. Germline V gene sequence: CDR1 MNHEY, CDR2 SVGAGI. Trimming took 5 bases from V and 5 from J; bases not matched to a gene: 2. The CDR3 totals 14 residues. The CDR3 DNA reads TGTGCCAGCAGTCCGGGACAGGGGAATGAAAAACTGTTTTTT. Amino acids: CASSPGQGNEKLFF.

Here the CDR3 DNA reads TGTGCCAGCACCTTAAAAGAGACCCAGTACTTC. This gives the protein CASTLKETQYF. The chain couples TRBV28 to TRBJ2-5, with unresolved D. Germline lookup yields CDR1 MDHEN and CDR2 SYDVKM. The CDR3 is 11 amino acids. Trimming pared 7 bases from V and 3 bases from J, leaving 6 bases between.

This chain uses TRBV7-9 with TRBJ2-2; possible D gene TRBD1, 6 bases. Germline CDR1 reads SEHNR; CDR2 reads FQNEAQ (reference sequence). This CDR3 has 14 amino acids. Trimming pared 7 bases from V and 1 base from J, leaving 10 bases between. The CDR3 sequence: CASTRTENTGELFF. Written as DNA, the CDR3 is TGTGCCAGCACTAGGACAGAGAACACCGGGGAGCTGTTTTTT. Using reference TRBV7-9 and TRBJ2-2 for the parts outside the CDR3, the full variable domain is DTGVSQNPRHKITKRGQNVTFRCDPISEHNRLYWYRQTLGQGPEFLTYFQNEAQLEKSRLLSDRFSAERPKGSFSTLEIQRTEQGDSAMYLCASTRTENTGELFFGEGSRLTVL.